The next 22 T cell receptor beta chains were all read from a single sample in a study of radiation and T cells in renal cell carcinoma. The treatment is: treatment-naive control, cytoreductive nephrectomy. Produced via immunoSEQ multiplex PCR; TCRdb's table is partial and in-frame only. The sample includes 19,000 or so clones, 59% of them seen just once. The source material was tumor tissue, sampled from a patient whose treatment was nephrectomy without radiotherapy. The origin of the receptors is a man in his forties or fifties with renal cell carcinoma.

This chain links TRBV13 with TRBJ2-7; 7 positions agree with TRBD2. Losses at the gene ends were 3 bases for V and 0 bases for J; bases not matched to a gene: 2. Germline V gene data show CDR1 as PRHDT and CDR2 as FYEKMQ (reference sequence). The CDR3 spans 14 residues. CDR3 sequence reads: CASSLGGSSYEQYF. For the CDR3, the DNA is TGTGCCAGCAGCTTGGGGGGGTCCTCCTACGAGCAGTACTTC.

The CDR3 bases are TGTGCCAGCAGCCAAGTAGGGGGTTTGCGTAACTATGGCTACACCTTC. Translating it yields CASSQVGGLRNYGYTF. The rearrangement links TRBV4-2 to TRBJ1-2, with D possibly TRBD1 on 6 matching bases. V lost 1 base and J 1 base, leaving 13 bases between the germline ends. Germline V gives CDR1 LGHNA, CDR2 YNFKEQ. This CDR3 is 16 amino acids long.

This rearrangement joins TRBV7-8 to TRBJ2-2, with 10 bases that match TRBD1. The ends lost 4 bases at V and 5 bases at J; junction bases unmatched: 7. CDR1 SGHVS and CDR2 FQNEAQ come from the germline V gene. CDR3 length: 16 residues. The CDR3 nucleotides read TGTGCCAGCAGCTCGACAGGGGGCGCAGGGACCGGGGAGCTGTTTTTT. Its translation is CASSSTGGAGTGELFF.

CDR3 DNA: TGCGCCAGCAGCCAAAGTCTGACAAGGTTCTACGAGCAGTACTTC. It translates to CASSQSLTRFYEQYF. The chain combines TRBV4-3 with TRBJ2-7; no definite D call. V was trimmed by 2 bases and J by 3 bases, leaving 14 bases between them. The CDR3 runs to 15 residues. Germline-derived CDR1 and CDR2 are LGHNA and YSLEER.

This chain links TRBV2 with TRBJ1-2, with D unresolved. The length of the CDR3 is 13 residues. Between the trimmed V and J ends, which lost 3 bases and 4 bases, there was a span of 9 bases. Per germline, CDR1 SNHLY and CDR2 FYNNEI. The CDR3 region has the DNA TGTGCCAGCAGTGAGGGAGACGGCTATGGCTACACCTTC. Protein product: CASSEGDGYGYTF.

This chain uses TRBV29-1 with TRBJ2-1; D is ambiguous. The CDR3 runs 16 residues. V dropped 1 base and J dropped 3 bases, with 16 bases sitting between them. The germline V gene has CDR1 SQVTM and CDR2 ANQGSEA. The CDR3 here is CSVEVSLHARYNEQFF. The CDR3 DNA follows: TGCAGCGTTGAAGTATCGTTGCACGCCCGCTACAATGAGCAGTTCTTC.

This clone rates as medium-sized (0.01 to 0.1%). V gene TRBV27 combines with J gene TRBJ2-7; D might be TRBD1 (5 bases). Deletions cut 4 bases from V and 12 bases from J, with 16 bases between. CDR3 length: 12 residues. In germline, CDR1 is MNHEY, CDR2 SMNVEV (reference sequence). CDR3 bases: TGTGCCAGCAGTTCCACTCCAGGGTCGCTGTACTTC. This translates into CASSSTPGSLYF.

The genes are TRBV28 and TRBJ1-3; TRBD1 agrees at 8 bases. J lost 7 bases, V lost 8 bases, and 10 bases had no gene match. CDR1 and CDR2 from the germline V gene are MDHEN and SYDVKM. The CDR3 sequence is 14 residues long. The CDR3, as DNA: TGTGCCAGCTGGCCAGGGGGCACGGTGAACACCATATATTTT. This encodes CASWPGGTVNTIYF.

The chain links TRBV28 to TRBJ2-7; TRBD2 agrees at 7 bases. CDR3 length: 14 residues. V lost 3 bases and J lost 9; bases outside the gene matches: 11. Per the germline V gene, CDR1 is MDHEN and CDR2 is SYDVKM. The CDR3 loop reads CASSFFHPAGVQYF. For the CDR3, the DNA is TGTGCCAGCAGTTTCTTCCACCCCGCGGGGGTGCAGTACTTC.

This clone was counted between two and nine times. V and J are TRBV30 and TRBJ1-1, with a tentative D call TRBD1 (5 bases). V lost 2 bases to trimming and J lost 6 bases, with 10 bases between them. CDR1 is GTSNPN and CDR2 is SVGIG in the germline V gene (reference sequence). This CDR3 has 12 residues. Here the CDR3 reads CAWSWGVAEAFF. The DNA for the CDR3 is TGTGCCTGGAGTTGGGGGGTAGCTGAAGCTTTCTTT.

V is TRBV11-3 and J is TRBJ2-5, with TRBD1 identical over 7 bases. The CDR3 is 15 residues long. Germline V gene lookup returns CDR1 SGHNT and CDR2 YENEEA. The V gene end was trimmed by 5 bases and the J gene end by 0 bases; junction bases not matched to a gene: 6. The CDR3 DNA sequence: TGTGCCAGCAGCCACAGGGGAACGTACCAAGAGACCCAGTACTTC. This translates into CASSHRGTYQETQYF.

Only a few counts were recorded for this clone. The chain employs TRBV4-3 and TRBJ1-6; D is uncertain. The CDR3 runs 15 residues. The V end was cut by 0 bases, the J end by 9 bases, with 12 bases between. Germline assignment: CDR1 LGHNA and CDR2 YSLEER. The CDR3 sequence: CASSQDLGSGSPLHF. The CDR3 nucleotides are TGCGCCAGCAGCCAAGATCTAGGTTCGGGTTCACCCCTCCACTTT.

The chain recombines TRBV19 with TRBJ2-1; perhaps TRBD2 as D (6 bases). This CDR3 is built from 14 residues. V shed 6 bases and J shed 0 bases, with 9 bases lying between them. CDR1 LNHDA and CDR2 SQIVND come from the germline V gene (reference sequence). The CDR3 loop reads CASRRDFSYNEQFF. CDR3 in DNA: TGTGCCAGTAGAAGGGACTTCTCCTACAATGAGCAGTTCTTC.

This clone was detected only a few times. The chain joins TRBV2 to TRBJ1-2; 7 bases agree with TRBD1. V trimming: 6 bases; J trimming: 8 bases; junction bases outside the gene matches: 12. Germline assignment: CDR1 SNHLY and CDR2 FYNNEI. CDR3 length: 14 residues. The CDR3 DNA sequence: TGTGCCAGCAGAGCGACAGGGAAGGCTTACGGCTACACCTTC. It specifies CASRATGKAYGYTF.

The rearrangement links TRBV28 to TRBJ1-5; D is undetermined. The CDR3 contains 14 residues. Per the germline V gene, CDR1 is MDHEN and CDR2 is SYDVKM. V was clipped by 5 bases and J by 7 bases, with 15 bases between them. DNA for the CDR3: TGTGCCAGCAGTGTAGGGAGGAGCCACCAGCCCCAGCATTTT. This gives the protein CASSVGRSHQPQHF.

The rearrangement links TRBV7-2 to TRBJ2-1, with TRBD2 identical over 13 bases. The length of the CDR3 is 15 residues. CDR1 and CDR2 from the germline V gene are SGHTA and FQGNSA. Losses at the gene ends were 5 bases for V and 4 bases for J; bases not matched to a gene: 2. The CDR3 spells CASSQGLAGYNEQFF. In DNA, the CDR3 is TGTGCCAGCAGCCAGGGACTAGCGGGGTACAATGAGCAGTTCTTC. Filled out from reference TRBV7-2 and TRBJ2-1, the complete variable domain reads GAGVSQSPSNKVTEKGKDVELRCDPISGHTALYWYRQSLGQGLEFLIYFQGNSAPDKSGLPSDRFSAERTGGSVSTLTIQRTQQEDSAVYLCASSQGLAGYNEQFFGPGTRLTVL.

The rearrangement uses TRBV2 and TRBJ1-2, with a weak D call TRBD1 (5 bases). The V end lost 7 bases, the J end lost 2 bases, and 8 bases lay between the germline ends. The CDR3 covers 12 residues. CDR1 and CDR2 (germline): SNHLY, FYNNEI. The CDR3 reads CASTRDNYGYTF. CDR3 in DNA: TGTGCCAGCACCCGGGACAACTATGGCTACACCTTC.

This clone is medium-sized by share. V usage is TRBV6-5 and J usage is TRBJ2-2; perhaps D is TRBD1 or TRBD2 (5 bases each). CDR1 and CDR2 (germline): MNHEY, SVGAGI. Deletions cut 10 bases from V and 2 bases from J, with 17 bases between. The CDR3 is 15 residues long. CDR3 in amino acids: CATTHGADNTGELFF. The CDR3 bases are TGTGCCACCACCCACGGGGCGGATAACACCGGGGAGCTGTTTTTT.

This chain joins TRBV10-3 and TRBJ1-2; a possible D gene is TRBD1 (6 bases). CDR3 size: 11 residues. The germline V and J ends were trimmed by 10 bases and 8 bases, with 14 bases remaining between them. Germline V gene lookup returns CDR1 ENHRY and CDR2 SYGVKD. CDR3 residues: CATSGAGGYTF. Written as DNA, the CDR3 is TGTGCCACCTCAGGGGCGGGAGGCTACACCTTC.

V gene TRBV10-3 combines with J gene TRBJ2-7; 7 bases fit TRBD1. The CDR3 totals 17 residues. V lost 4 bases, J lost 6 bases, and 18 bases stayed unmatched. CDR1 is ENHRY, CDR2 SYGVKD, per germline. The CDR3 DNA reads TGTGCCATCAGTGCCGTCGGGACAGCACCGCCGCTGGTCGAGCAGTACTTC. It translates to CAISAVGTAPPLVEQYF.

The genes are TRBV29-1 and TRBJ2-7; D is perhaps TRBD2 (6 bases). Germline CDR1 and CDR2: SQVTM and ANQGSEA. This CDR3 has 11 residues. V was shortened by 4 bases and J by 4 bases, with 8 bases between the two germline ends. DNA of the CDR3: TGCAGCGTTGGACTAGGATACGAGCAGTACTTC. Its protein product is CSVGLGYEQYF.

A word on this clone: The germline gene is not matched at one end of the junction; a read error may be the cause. In DNA, the CDR3 is TGTGCCAGCAACCGAGGGGGCACAGATACGAAGTATTTT. This sequence encodes CASNRGGTDTKYF. The chain couples TRBV9 to TRBJ2-3, with 7 bases fitting TRBD1. Germline V gene data show CDR1 as SGDLS and CDR2 as YYNGEE. This CDR3 comprises 13 residues.